This TCR beta chain was sequenced for a study of CD8+ T cells in alopecia areata (dated 2018 in TCRdb). In the study overall: Treated patients were enrolled in an open-label pilot trial of oral tofacitinib, 5 to 10 mg twice daily, for moderate-to-severe alopecia areata. The RNA source kit depended on sample type: the PAXgene miRNA kit for fixed scalp, the miRNeasy kit for PBMCs, and the RNeasy kit for mouse skin. On the human side, TCRbeta sequencing was run on scalp tissue and on sorted CD4+ and CD8+ peripheral blood T cells from healthy controls and from alopecia areata patients with either patchy or totalis/universalis disease. immunoSEQ multiplex PCR using 35 Vbeta forward primers and 13 Jbeta reverse primers was used to amplify TCRbeta CDR3 regions. Biopsies were taken from tofacitinib-treated patients at baseline and at 4 and 24 weeks of treatment, and a later scalp biopsy was taken in several of the tofacitinib-treated patients. In treated patients, disease severity was measured using the SALT score, which gives the percentage of scalp surface area affected. Tofacitinib was administered for 6 to 18 months, and 6 months of follow-up off drug were then conducted to assess delayed response and recurrence. To study T cell clonal expansion in alopecia areata, the researchers applied high-throughput TCRbeta sequencing to both the C3H/HeJ mouse model and human patients. Scalp clonality was compared among normal scalp (n=4), patchy alopecia areata scalp (n=8), and alopecia totalis/universalis scalp (n=8).

What this sample's time point label stands for: about 5 months on oral tofacitinib. The label giving this sample's treatment or condition can be read as: oral pan-JAK inhibitor, 5-10 mg twice daily. Lesional scalp punch biopsies and peripheral blood were collected from alopecia areata patients. PBMCs were isolated by density centrifugation and stained for CD3, CD4 and CD8, and CD4+ and CD8+ T cells were sorted on a FACSAria. In the case of this clone: Its cognate antigen has yet to be identified. Base qualities are not at hand, and no much larger clone is one base apart.

Paper-wide results and their limitations: Tofacitinib significantly lowered scalp clonality and the number of expanded CD8+ clones among the top 100 scalp clones. Shared TCR sequences between patients were less evident than in mice, which may be partly attributable to HLA diversity in the patient population. During tofacitinib treatment, many expanded lesional clones stuck around in both scalp and blood, and this persistence may partly explain why relapse happens after treatment is stopped. Lesional scalp, especially in alopecia totalis/universalis, showed higher clonality and more expanded CD8+ clones than normal scalp, suggesting antigenic drive. Unlike mouse skin, which is dominated by gammadelta T cells, normal human skin has resident alphabeta T cells that are also sequenced, and this complicates analysis of the scalp TCR repertoire. Because the treated cohort was small and had only one nonresponder, larger studies are needed to examine links between baseline CD8+ expansion and response.

CDR1 is given as SGDLS and CDR2 as YYNGEE, both from the germline V gene. The CDR3 holds 15 amino acids from the cysteine to the phenylalanine. Only CDR3 DNA remains: 45 bases, in frame from the first base. A distance of 15 bases separates the germline ends of V and J, which lose 3 bases and 3 bases respectively. The receptor library was made with the immunoSEQ multiplex PCR assay. For TCR sequencing, RNA was extracted from every sample and reverse transcribed into cDNA to serve as template. First-strand cDNA was synthesized using SuperScript III with a 2:1 mix of oligo-dT and random hexamers. Amplification bias was assessed with a synthetic immune receptor repertoire, and residual bias was removed computationally. The authors processed their data as follows. After raw reads were preprocessed to remove errors, the CDR3 was defined following IMGT conventions as running from the conserved cysteine to phenylalanine. To get clonality, Shannon entropy was normalized by log2 of the number of productive unique TCRs and the result was subtracted from 1. Whether scalp clones were CD4 or CD8 was inferred by matching scalp TCRbeta sequences against CD4 and CD8 repertoires sorted from blood. Not all clones reach the TCRdb copy of this immuneACCESS table, which keeps in-frame sequences only. Checked studies attribute under half of the gap to unresolved V genes and leave the rest unexplained. V and J calls and clone size follow that table, whereas D and trimming were derived from the DNA. This sample lists some 88,000 clones; 44% were detected once. The ten largest clones capture less than 20% of the sample.

The sequence is built from TRBV9 and TRBJ1-2, and TRBD1 may be the D gene, going by 6 matching bases. This TCR was sampled from a human donor with alopecia areata. The sample in question was CD8+ T cells sorted from blood, obtained at week 24, from a patient treated with tofacitinib. The DNA sequence is TGTGCCAGCAGCGAGTGGGGGCAGGAGGACTATGGCTACACCTTC. Its protein is CASSEWGQEDYGYTF.